This T cell receptor beta chain was captured in a study of T cell repertoires in cytomegalovirus infection (dated by TCRdb to the late 2010s). As for the study more broadly: Donor HLA type was relevant to the analysis, as public TCR beta signatures indicated carriage of CMV infection together with the matching HLA type. Beyond this particular receptor, the publication reports: Carriers of CMV infection plus the relevant HLA type were discriminated by the cumulative frequency of public TCR beta family members in the study cohort and in an independent approximately 350-donor cohort. The ex vivo response was dominated by HLA-C-restricted CMV-specific TCR beta clonotypes, which also provided the single most frequent clonotype in two of eight donors.

The instrument given in TCRdb is Illumina HiSeq 1500. TCRdb passed the public sequencing reads through fastp at Q25 and MiXCR, retaining productive beta sequences. Each CDR3 protein gets just one entry, which takes the most common genes and DNA from the rows behind it. The sample table holds 300,000 to 450,000 distinct CDR3 sequences, of which approximately 18% were seen once. The ten most abundant clones make up approximately 8% of the sample. The germline V gene supplies CDR1 SGHTA and CDR2 FQGNSA. From its cysteine to its phenylalanine, the CDR3 spans 14 amino acids. The DNA shown is the 42-base CDR3, in frame from base 1. A distance of 16 bases separates the germline ends of V and J, which lose 3 bases and 10 bases respectively. At least ten counts were recorded for this clonotype. Its antigen is currently not known. Base quality data are lacking; no much larger clone is found one base away.

The chain uses TRBV7-2 and TRBJ2-1, and TRBD1 may be the D gene, going by 6 matching bases. Sequenced sample: PBMCs. The sequence was obtained from a human donor in good health (CMV status not recorded). Some clones in this sample may be carry-over from other donors' samples. The CDR3 region has the sequence CASSFGTPQGEQFF. The sequence in DNA is TGTGCCAGCAGCTTCGGGACACCTCAGGGAGAGCAGTTCTTC. Reference TRBV7-2 and TRBJ2-1 proteins supply the regions before and after the CDR3; the full variable domain is: GAGVSQSPSNKVTEKGKDVELRCDPISGHTALYWYRQSLGQGLEFLIYFQGNSAPDKSGLPSDRFSAERTGGSVSTLTIQRTQQEDSAVYLCASSFGTPQGEQFFGPGTRLTVL.